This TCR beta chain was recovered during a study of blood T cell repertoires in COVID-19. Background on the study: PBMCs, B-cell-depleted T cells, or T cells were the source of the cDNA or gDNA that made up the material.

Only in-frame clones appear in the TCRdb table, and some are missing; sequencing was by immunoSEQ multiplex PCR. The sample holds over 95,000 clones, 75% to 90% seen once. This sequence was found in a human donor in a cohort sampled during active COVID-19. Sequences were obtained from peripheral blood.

The CDR3 loop is CASGFGARRGSSYNEQFF. The CDR3, as DNA: TGTGCTAGTGGTTTCGGAGCGAGGAGAGGGAGCTCCTACAATGAGCAGTTCTTC. The J gene is TRBJ2-1, the V gene TRBV12-5; TRBD2 is a possible D gene (5 bases). The CDR3 has 18 amino acids. V lost 3 bases to trimming and J lost 0 bases, with 18 bases between them. CDR1 and CDR2 (germline): LGHNT, FRNRAP.